The entry below describes one TCR beta chain. Antigen specificity is unknown. This sample was taken from a study of post-analysis software for immune sequencing data. Study information: The disease courses spanned relapsing-remitting, secondary progressive and progressive-relapsing forms of multiple sclerosis.

cDNA libraries of TCR beta carried unique molecular identifiers. When roughly 0.9 to 10 million T cells were used, they gave hundreds of thousands of cDNA molecules. A single record per CDR3 protein comes from TCRdb applying MiXCR to the PCR reads. The sample has around 500,000 distinct CDR3 sequences; under 40% are singletons. Findings and caveats of the study: With TRBV5-6, TRBV5-1 and TRBV20-1 included, about five TRBV segments were more frequent in patients than in controls. Controls' normalized Chao1 diversity significantly exceeded that of multiple sclerosis patients. Clustering by F measure revealed strong co-clustering among samples prepared together in one batch.

Trimming took off 4 bases at V and 10 bases at J, with 8 bases between the two ends. The CDR3 consists of 12 residues. The TCR originated in a girl under 18 with multiple sclerosis. The chain employs TRBV12-3 or TRBV12-4 and TRBJ1-6; D unresolved. The sample consisted of blood. The CDR3 loop reads CASSSKWSPLHF. CDR3 nucleotides: TGTGCCAGCAGTTCAAAGTGGTCACCCCTCCACTTT.